This T cell receptor (beta chain) was profiled in a study of blood T cell repertoires in COVID-19. Method: immunoSEQ multiplex PCR; TCRdb's copy keeps in-frame clones and lacks some. Of hundreds of thousands of clones listed, around 89% are singletons. Germline-derived CDR1 and CDR2 are SNHLY and FYNNEI. This CDR3 contains 15 residues. Trimming at V came to 5 bases and at J to 3 bases, leaving 6 bases not matched to a gene. The gene calls are TRBV2 and TRBJ1-3; TRBD1 agrees at 8 bases. Sequenced material: PBMCs or T cells enriched from blood (not recorded which). The source is a woman younger than 30 who had recovered from COVID-19. The CDR3: CASSIDRGYGNTIYF. The DNA for the CDR3 is TGTGCCAGCAGTATTGACAGGGGATATGGAAACACCATATATTTT.